These 19 T cell receptor beta chains were sequenced from one sample in a study of control samples from healthy donors and cancer patients. Assay used: immunoSEQ multiplex PCR; TCRdb lists only in-frame clones, some missing. The sample yields just over 150,000 clones, approximately 93% seen once. Sequencing was done on a sample of blood. All receptors derive from a woman aged 40 to 55 in good health.

The genes are TRBV10-3 and TRBJ1-5, with D maybe TRBD1 (6 bases). This CDR3 region has 14 residues. The V gene lost 8 bases and the J gene lost 1 base, with 12 bases spanning the gap. Germline CDR1 and CDR2: ENHRY and SYGVKD. The CDR3 nucleotides are TGTGCCATCGGGGGAGGGGGAAGCAATCAGCCCCAGCATTTT. Its protein is CAIGGGGSNQPQHF.

The J gene is TRBJ1-6, the V gene TRBV5-6; 9 nucleotides match TRBD1. CDR1 and CDR2 from the germline V gene are SGHDT and YYEEEE. This CDR3 comprises 16 residues. V was clipped by 4 bases and J by 6 bases; unmatched bases: 8. The CDR3 DNA reads TGTGCCAGCAGCGCCGGGACAGGGTTTGGTAATTCACCCCTCCACTTT. It translates to CASSAGTGFGNSPLHF.

The chain combines TRBV7-6 with TRBJ1-5; TRBD1 matches at 8 bases. The CDR3 sequence is 15 residues long. V trimming: 5 bases; J trimming: 10 bases; junction bases outside the gene matches: 13. Germline V lookup: CDR1 SGHVS, CDR2 FNYEAQ. In DNA, the CDR3 is TGTGCCAGCAGCCCAGGGGGGACAGGTGGTCGACCCCAGCATTTT. Translation gives CASSPGGTGGRPQHF.

The genes are TRBV9 and TRBJ2-7; maybe TRBD2 (6 bases). V was shortened by 2 bases and J by 7 bases, with 13 bases between the two germline ends. CDR3 length: 13 amino acids. Per the germline V gene, CDR1 is SGDLS and CDR2 is YYNGEE. The CDR3 is CASSVNRETEQYF. The CDR3 DNA follows: TGTGCCAGCAGCGTTAACCGGGAGACTGAGCAGTACTTC.

The CDR3 DNA reads TGTGCCAGCAGCTTCGGGGGGGTCTACGAGCAGTACTTC. Amino acids: CASSFGGVYEQYF. This chain uses TRBV5-6 with TRBJ2-7; TRBD2 matches 8 bases. CDR1 is SGHDT and CDR2 is YYEEEE in the germline V gene. The CDR3 is made up of 13 amino acids. V lost 2 bases and J lost 3; bases outside the gene matches: 1.

The CDR3 sequence: CASNTRDQPQHF. The CDR3 DNA reads as TGTGCCAGTAACACGAGGGATCAGCCCCAGCATTTT. The chain links TRBV6-6 to TRBJ1-5; D is uncertain. Trimming cost V 9 bases and J 5 bases, with 11 bases left between them. The CDR3 length is 12 residues. CDR1 is MNHNY, CDR2 SVGAGI, per germline (reference sequence).

The rearrangement links TRBV7-6 to TRBJ2-2; the D gene could be TRBD1 or TRBD2 (6 bases each). CDR3 length: 14 residues. V was trimmed by 3 bases and J by 7 bases, leaving 12 bases between them. The germline V gene has CDR1 SGHVS and CDR2 FNYEAQ. The CDR3 protein is CASSLRGAGGELFF. DNA of the CDR3: TGTGCCAGCAGCTTGAGGGGGGCTGGCGGGGAGCTGTTTTTT.

V and J are TRBV27 and TRBJ2-7; the match to TRBD2 covers 9 bases. Germline CDR1 is MNHEY and CDR2 is SMNVEV (reference sequence). This CDR3 comprises 15 residues. The junction had 6 bases not matched to a gene; V was cut back by 2 bases and J by 4 bases. In DNA, the CDR3 is TGTGCCAGCAGTTTAGGGACTAGCCTTACATACGAGCAGTACTTC. It codes for CASSLGTSLTYEQYF.

This sequence joins TRBV5-1 and TRBJ1-3; D is undetermined. There are 15 residues in the CDR3. Germline V gene sequence: CDR1 SGHRS, CDR2 YFSETQ. V was cut by 4 bases and J by 0 bases, with 11 bases left in between. CDR3 sequence reads: CASSRGKGSGNTIYF. DNA for the CDR3: TGCGCCAGCAGCCGAGGCAAAGGCTCTGGAAACACCATATATTTT.

This chain links TRBV9 with TRBJ1-1, with D unclear. In germline, CDR1 is SGDLS, CDR2 YYNGEE. V gave up 4 bases and J gave up 3 bases, with 10 bases separating them. The CDR3 runs to 13 residues. This CDR3 is CASSWTEYTEAFF. The CDR3 DNA follows: TGTGCCAGCAGCTGGACGGAATACACTGAAGCTTTCTTT. Supplemented by reference TRBV9 and TRBJ1-1, the full variable domain reads DSGVTQTPKHLITATGQRVTLRCSPRSGDLSVYWYQQSLDQGLQFLIQYYNGEERAKGNILERFSAQQFPDLHSELNLSSLELGDSALYFCASSWTEYTEAFFGQGTRLTVV.

J is TRBJ1-5 and V is TRBV18; D is perhaps TRBD1 (5 bases). The CDR3 has 14 amino acids. Germline assignment: CDR1 KGHSH and CDR2 LQKENI. Between the trimmed V and J ends, which lost 8 bases and 2 bases, there was a span of 13 bases. CDR3 sequence: CASSSSGGNQPQHF. CDR3 nucleotide sequence: TGTGCCAGCAGTAGTTCGGGGGGCAATCAGCCCCAGCATTTT.

The sample holds one count of this clone. V gene TRBV10-3 combines with J gene TRBJ2-3; D tentatively reads TRBD1 or TRBD2 (6 bases each). CDR3 length equals 15 residues. V lost 2 bases and J lost 0, with 9 bases in between. Germline V gene lookup returns CDR1 ENHRY and CDR2 SYGVKD. CDR3 sequence (DNA): TGTGCCATCAGTGAGGGAGGGGGGAGCACAGATACGCAGTATTTT. Translated, it gives CAISEGGGSTDTQYF.

This clone appeared once. This chain connects TRBV27 to TRBJ1-1; 8 bases are shared with TRBD1. The CDR3 sequence is 13 residues long. The germline V gene has CDR1 MNHEY and CDR2 SMNVEV (reference sequence). The ends lost 7 bases at V and 4 bases at J; junction bases unmatched: 5. The chain's CDR3 is CASTDRGGTEAFF. The CDR3 bases are TGTGCCAGCACCGACAGGGGTGGCACTGAAGCTTTCTTT.

The chain joins TRBV20-1 to TRBJ2-3; 13 nucleotides line up with TRBD2. The CDR3 is made up of 15 amino acids. V trimming: 5 bases; J trimming: 1 base; junction bases outside the gene matches: 3. CDR1 is DFQATT and CDR2 is SNEGSKA in the germline V gene (reference sequence). The DNA of the CDR3 is TGCAGTGCTGGTGGGACTAGCGGGGGCACAGATACGCAGTATTTT. It translates to CSAGGTSGGTDTQYF.

The J gene is TRBJ2-1, the V gene TRBV4-3; tentative D call: TRBD2 (6 bases). Germline assignment: CDR1 LGHNA and CDR2 YSLEER. V was trimmed by 0 bases and J by 6 bases, leaving 15 bases between them. This CDR3 contains 16 residues. CDR3 protein: CASSQDGLPGSNEQFF. The CDR3 DNA follows: TGCGCCAGCAGCCAAGACGGACTACCCGGGAGCAATGAGCAGTTCTTC.

The chain links TRBV19 to TRBJ1-5; no firm D call. The CDR3 is made up of 13 amino acids. V lost 0 bases, J lost 5 bases, and 5 bases lay in between. Germline-derived CDR1 and CDR2 are LNHDA and SQIVND (reference sequence). CDR3 sequence (DNA): TGTGCCAGTAGTATAGATCCCGATCAGCCCCAGCATTTT. It is translated as CASSIDPDQPQHF.

This chain uses TRBV6-5 with TRBJ2-2; D gene ambiguous. The CDR3 consists of 14 residues. The V gene lost 6 bases and the J gene lost 4 bases, with 12 bases spanning the gap. From germline, CDR1 is MNHEY and CDR2 SVGAGI. CDR3 sequence: CASSRTGSTGELFF. CDR3 DNA sequence: TGTGCCAGCAGCAGGACGGGCTCCACCGGGGAGCTGTTTTTT.

V and J are TRBV12-5 and TRBJ1-5; no clear D. The CDR3 is 15 amino acids. Germline V gene data show CDR1 as LGHNT and CDR2 as FRNRAP. With 1 base removed from V and 0 bases from J, the gap between germline ends came to 7 bases. The CDR3, as DNA: TGTGCTAGTGGTTTGGCTGGGAATAGCAATCAGCCCCAGCATTTT. This codes for CASGLAGNSNQPQHF.

The rearrangement links TRBV3-1 (or the pseudogene TRBV3-2) to TRBJ2-2, with TRBD2 matching 8 bases. With V trimmed by 0 bases and J by 3 bases, 15 bases remained unmatched. Germline CDR1 is LGHDT and CDR2 is YNNKEL (reference sequence). There are 20 residues in the CDR3. CDR3 residues: CASSQDLGTGGPAYTGELFF. The CDR3 nucleotides are TGTGCCAGCAGCCAAGATCTAGGAACGGGAGGGCCGGCGTACACCGGGGAGCTGTTTTTT.